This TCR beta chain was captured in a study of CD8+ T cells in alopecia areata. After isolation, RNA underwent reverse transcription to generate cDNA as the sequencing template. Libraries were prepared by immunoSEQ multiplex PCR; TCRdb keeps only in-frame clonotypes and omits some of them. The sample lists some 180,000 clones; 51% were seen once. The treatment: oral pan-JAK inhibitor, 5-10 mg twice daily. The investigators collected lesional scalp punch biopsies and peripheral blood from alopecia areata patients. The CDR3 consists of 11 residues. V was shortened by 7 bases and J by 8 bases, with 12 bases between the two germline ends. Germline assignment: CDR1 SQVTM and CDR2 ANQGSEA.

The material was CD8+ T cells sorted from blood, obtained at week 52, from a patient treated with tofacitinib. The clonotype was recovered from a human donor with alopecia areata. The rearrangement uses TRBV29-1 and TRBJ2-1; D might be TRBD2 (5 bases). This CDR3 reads CSGVLDYEQFF. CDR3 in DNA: TGCAGCGGTGTACTAGATTATGAGCAGTTCTTC.